This T cell receptor beta chain was recorded in a study of CD8+CD57+ T cells in acquired aplastic anemia. Turning to the study itself: Yields of DNA that came from sorted CD4+ and CD8+ cells averaged approximately 3.2 ug. Roughly 11 million reads, on average, were obtained for CD4+ cells from healthy donors. Overall study results and limits: Patients had about 31 CD8+ CDR3 sequences in common with controls (the shared set).

Concerning this clonotype itself: Its target is not known.

Per the germline V gene, CDR1 is SGHDN and CDR2 is FVKESK. The CDR3 length is 15 residues. Trimming removed 1 base from V and 1 base from J, with 10 bases in between. Template material for TCR beta VDJ and CDR3 profiling consisted of genomic DNA. A single record per CDR3 protein comes from TCRdb applying MiXCR to the reads. This sample has 400,000 to 500,000 distinct CDR3 sequences, with 65% to 75% found just once. Sequencing used sorted CD4+, CD8+, or CD8+CD57+ T cells (not recorded which) from PBMCs. This sequence joins TRBV14 and TRBJ1-2; D gene ambiguous. This clonotype was sampled from a human donor in good health, serving as a control. The CDR3 bases are TGTGCCAGCAGCCAAGGAAATGCGGGTAACTATGGCTACACCTTC. It codes for CASSQGNAGNYGYTF.